This is a list of T cell receptor beta chains from one sample in a study of T-cell memory formation after mild COVID-19. TCRdb recomputed calls from the 5' RACE reads with MiXCR, one row per CDR3 protein. Here the sample spans about half a million distinct CDR3 sequences, 15% to 20% being singletons. The sequenced sample was PBMCs or a T cell subset sorted from them (not recorded which). Source of these receptors: an adult woman who had mild COVID-19 (a few samples of this study predate the infection). Cell type and time point are not known. Each CDR3 is given with its conserved first and last residue. A D gene is named only where the DNA matches it firmly. A row's size may be missing; if present it is once, few, many or a size class.

D gene: NA; V gene: TRBV5-1; J gene: TRBJ2-2; clone size: few; CDR3 protein: CASSLGNLPNTGELFF; CDR3 DNA: TGCGCCAGCAGCTTGGGAAATCTGCCGAACACCGGGGAGCTGTTTTTT
D gene: TRBD2; V gene: TRBV12-3/TRBV12-4; J gene: TRBJ2-1; clone size: NA; CDR3 protein: CASTLGASGGPNEQFF; CDR3 DNA: TGTGCCAGCACCCTGGGGGCTAGCGGGGGTCCTAATGAGCAGTTCTTC
D gene: TRBD1; V gene: TRBV7-9; J gene: TRBJ2-7; clone size: NA; CDR3 protein: CASSFNQGASYEQYF; CDR3 DNA: TGTGCCAGCAGCTTCAACCAGGGGGCATCCTACGAGCAGTACTTC
D gene: NA; V gene: TRBV12-3/TRBV12-4; J gene: TRBJ1-2; clone size: few; CDR3 protein: CASSSTADGGYTF; CDR3 DNA: TGTGCCAGCAGTAGTACAGCGGATGGGGGCTACACCTTC
D gene: NA; V gene: TRBV11-2; J gene: TRBJ1-3; clone size: few; CDR3 protein: CASSFRGMNSGNTIYF; CDR3 DNA: TGTGCCAGCAGCTTCAGAGGAATGAACTCTGGAAACACCATATATTTT
D gene: NA; V gene: TRBV20-1; J gene: TRBJ1-1; clone size: few; CDR3 protein: CSANPTTNTEAFF; CDR3 DNA: TGCAGTGCTAACCCGACAACAAACACTGAAGCTTTCTTT
D gene: TRBD2; V gene: TRBV7-9; J gene: TRBJ2-2; clone size: NA; CDR3 protein: CASSLTPGLAGVSGELFF; CDR3 DNA: TGTGCCAGCAGCTTGACTCCGGGACTAGCGGGAGTATCCGGGGAGCTGTTTTTT
D gene: NA; V gene: TRBV2; J gene: TRBJ2-2; clone size: NA; CDR3 protein: CASIRQDTGELFF; CDR3 DNA: TGTGCCAGCATCCGGCAGGACACCGGGGAGCTGTTTTTT
D gene: TRBD1; V gene: TRBV15; J gene: TRBJ2-7; clone size: many; CDR3 protein: CATSRDRGFYEQYF; CDR3 DNA: TGTGCCACCAGCAGGGACAGGGGTTTCTACGAGCAGTACTTC
D gene: NA; V gene: TRBV2; J gene: TRBJ1-6; clone size: NA; CDR3 protein: CASSPQASSYNSPLHF; CDR3 DNA: TGTGCCAGCAGCCCACAGGCGAGCTCCTATAATTCACCCCTCCACTTT
D gene: NA; V gene: TRBV11-2; J gene: TRBJ1-2; clone size: NA; CDR3 protein: CASSSVGGASSF; CDR3 DNA: TGTGCCAGCAGCTCTGTGGGAGGGGCCTCGTCCTTC
D gene: TRBD1; V gene: TRBV7-2; J gene: TRBJ2-1; clone size: NA; CDR3 protein: CASTLGGGQGARKYNEQFF; CDR3 DNA: TGTGCCAGCACCCTAGGGGGCGGACAGGGGGCTAGGAAGTACAATGAGCAGTTCTTC
D gene: NA; V gene: TRBV27; J gene: TRBJ1-5; clone size: few; CDR3 protein: CASSPQQQGFQPQHF; CDR3 DNA: TGTGCCAGCAGTCCTCAACAACAGGGTTTTCAGCCCCAGCATTTT
D gene: NA; V gene: TRBV3-1; J gene: TRBJ2-1; clone size: NA; CDR3 protein: CASSQEGLDYEQFF; CDR3 DNA: TGTGCCAGCAGCCAAGAAGGACTGGACTATGAGCAGTTCTTC
D gene: NA; V gene: TRBV18; J gene: TRBJ1-1; clone size: NA; CDR3 protein: CASSPPAGITEAFF; CDR3 DNA: TGTGCCAGCTCACCCCCAGCAGGGATAACTGAAGCTTTCTTT
D gene: TRBD2; V gene: TRBV7-2; J gene: TRBJ2-1; clone size: NA; CDR3 protein: CASSLMPPGLGGNEQFF; CDR3 DNA: TGTGCCAGCAGCCTAATGCCACCGGGACTAGGGGGCAATGAGCAGTTCTTC
D gene: TRBD2; V gene: TRBV5-1; J gene: TRBJ2-4; clone size: many; CDR3 protein: CASTFTGGGKNIQYF; CDR3 DNA: TGCGCCAGCACTTTCACGGGAGGCGGCAAAAACATTCAGTACTTC
D gene: NA; V gene: TRBV5-1; J gene: TRBJ2-1; clone size: NA; CDR3 protein: CASSLWGPYNEQFF; CDR3 DNA: TGCGCCAGCAGCTTGTGGGGGCCCTACAATGAGCAGTTCTTC
D gene: NA; V gene: TRBV7-2; J gene: TRBJ2-5; clone size: NA; CDR3 protein: CASSLPAAIGETQYF; CDR3 DNA: TGTGCCAGCAGCTTACCAGCGGCCATAGGGGAGACCCAGTACTTC
D gene: NA; V gene: TRBV7-9; J gene: TRBJ2-2; clone size: many; CDR3 protein: CASSLHLSGELFF; CDR3 DNA: TGTGCCAGCAGCTTACATTTATCCGGGGAGCTGTTTTTT
D gene: NA; V gene: TRBV13; J gene: TRBJ2-7; clone size: few; CDR3 protein: CASSQGGTAPYEQYF; CDR3 DNA: TGTGCCAGCTCCCAGGGCGGGACAGCCCCCTACGAGCAGTACTTC
D gene: TRBD1; V gene: TRBV12-3/TRBV12-4; J gene: TRBJ1-2; clone size: few; CDR3 protein: CASNDGQAYGYTF; CDR3 DNA: TGTGCCAGCAACGATGGACAGGCTTATGGCTACACCTTC
D gene: TRBD1; V gene: TRBV16; J gene: TRBJ2-7; clone size: NA; CDR3 protein: CASSDPGQGYEQYF; CDR3 DNA: TGTGCCAGCAGCGATCCGGGACAGGGCTACGAGCAGTACTTC
D gene: TRBD1; V gene: TRBV3-1; J gene: TRBJ2-1; clone size: NA; CDR3 protein: CASSQAPGGNEQFF; CDR3 DNA: TGTGCCAGCAGCCAAGCGCCAGGGGGCAATGAGCAGTTCTTC
D gene: NA; V gene: TRBV7-3; J gene: TRBJ2-1; clone size: NA; CDR3 protein: CASSAITGLTSGKNNEQFF; CDR3 DNA: TGTGCCAGCAGCGCCATCACAGGGCTCACGTCGGGAAAAAACAATGAGCAGTTCTTC
D gene: NA; V gene: TRBV20-1; J gene: TRBJ1-2; clone size: few; CDR3 protein: CSAITQTTGGYTF; CDR3 DNA: TGCAGTGCTATAACCCAGACTACCGGTGGCTACACCTTC
D gene: NA; V gene: TRBV24-1; J gene: TRBJ2-1; clone size: NA; CDR3 protein: CATSDPAGGLYNEQFF; CDR3 DNA: TGTGCCACCAGTGATCCCGCAGGGGGGCTCTACAATGAGCAGTTCTTC
D gene: NA; V gene: TRBV20-1; J gene: TRBJ2-1; clone size: few; CDR3 protein: CSAGEPPWSSYNEQFF; CDR3 DNA: TGCAGTGCCGGGGAACCTCCATGGAGCTCCTACAATGAGCAGTTCTTC
D gene: NA; V gene: TRBV6-5; J gene: TRBJ1-5; clone size: NA; CDR3 protein: CASSRRIDSNQPQHF; CDR3 DNA: TGTGCCAGCAGCCGGAGAATTGACAGCAATCAGCCCCAGCATTTT
D gene: TRBD2; V gene: TRBV4-2; J gene: TRBJ2-7; clone size: NA; CDR3 protein: CASSRTSGGPDEQYF; CDR3 DNA: TGTGCCAGCAGCCGTACTAGCGGGGGACCCGACGAGCAGTACTTC
D gene: TRBD1; V gene: TRBV30; J gene: TRBJ1-1; clone size: few; CDR3 protein: CAWSPGQGKTEAFF; CDR3 DNA: TGTGCCTGGAGTCCGGGACAGGGGAAAACTGAAGCTTTCTTT
D gene: NA; V gene: TRBV27; J gene: TRBJ2-3; clone size: few; CDR3 protein: CASSSRVGQGTDTQYF; CDR3 DNA: TGTGCCAGCAGTTCTCGTGTGGGGCAGGGCACAGATACGCAGTATTTT
D gene: NA; V gene: TRBV10-3; J gene: TRBJ1-2; clone size: NA; CDR3 protein: CAISLTDHYGYTF; CDR3 DNA: TGTGCCATCAGCCTAACAGACCACTATGGCTACACCTTC
D gene: NA; V gene: TRBV10-3; J gene: TRBJ2-3; clone size: NA; CDR3 protein: CAISESRGAGTDTQYF; CDR3 DNA: TGTGCCATCAGTGAGAGCCGGGGGGCAGGCACAGATACGCAGTATTTT
D gene: NA; V gene: TRBV29-1; J gene: TRBJ2-7; clone size: few; CDR3 protein: CSVSMSTKAYEQYF; CDR3 DNA: TGCAGCGTTTCGATGTCGACTAAGGCCTACGAGCAGTACTTC
D gene: TRBD1; V gene: TRBV7-9; J gene: TRBJ1-2; clone size: NA; CDR3 protein: CASSSDQGQGNYYNYGYTF; CDR3 DNA: TGTGCCAGCAGCTCGGACCAAGGACAGGGGAACTATTATAACTATGGCTACACCTTC
D gene: TRBD1; V gene: TRBV7-2; J gene: TRBJ2-1; clone size: many; CDR3 protein: CASSHSWGTGPYNEQFF; CDR3 DNA: TGTGCCAGCAGCCACAGTTGGGGGACAGGCCCCTACAATGAGCAGTTCTTC